This T cell receptor (beta chain) comes out of a study of response to subunit inactivated influenza vaccine. Trimming cost V 4 bases and J 6 bases, with 16 bases left between them. Germline V gene data show CDR1 as MNHNS and CDR2 as SASEGT. The CDR3 totals 15 residues. One entry per CDR3 protein, called by TCRdb with MiXCR from the RT-PCR reads. The sample shows hundreds of thousands of distinct CDR3 sequences, 10% to 15% of them seen only once. The table lists this clonotype with a few counts. The chain is built from TRBV6-1 and TRBJ1-5, with D possibly being TRBD1 (6 bases). The receptor was isolated from a middle-aged man who received an inactivated influenza vaccine. The starting material was PBMCs from blood, obtained 40 to 50 days after vaccination. CDR3 loop: CASSATGFRSQPQHF. In DNA form, the CDR3 reads TGTGCCAGCAGTGCAACAGGGTTTCGGAGTCAGCCCCAGCATTTT.